The 24 T cell receptor beta chains given below trace back to one sample, sequenced in a study of T-cell reconstitution after alpha-beta-depleted transplantation in children (dated by TCRdb to about 2016). Reading the label with the study, this specimen's treatment or condition is: allogeneic hematopoietic cell transplantation with graft depleted of TCRalphabeta T cells and CD19 B cells. The library was prepared using PCR. The reads were generated on an Illumina HiSeq 2500. TCR library preparation used molecular barcoding, with unique molecular identifiers applied to normalize quantification of the TCRbeta repertoire. Clones were called with MiXCR by TCRdb after fastp trimmed the public reads at Q25, and only in-frame beta chains were retained. Rows merge per CDR3 protein into single entries with the most common DNA and genes. The sample has 200,000 to 300,000 distinct CDR3 sequences on record, roughly 25% of them singletons. Of the sample, roughly 2.5% falls within the top ten clones.

This specimen consisted of PBMCs, obtained before TCRalphabeta/CD19-depleted stem cell transplant. The receptors were sampled from a girl under 10 years old with Fanconi anemia, due to receive a stem cell transplant.

In DNA, the CDR3 is TGTGCCAGCAGCCAAGAAGGGGTGGGAACTGAAGCTTTCTTT. Its protein is CASSQEGVGTEAFF. The chain uses TRBV4-2 and TRBJ1-1; tentative D call: TRBD1 (5 bases). This CDR3 comprises 14 residues. The germline V gene encodes CDR1 LGHNA and CDR2 YNFKEQ. The germline V and J ends were trimmed by 0 bases and 5 bases, with 10 bases remaining between them.

Here the CDR3 reads CSATGANSNQPQHF. The CDR3 region has the DNA TGCAGCGCTACAGGGGCGAACAGCAATCAGCCCCAGCATTTT. The gene calls are TRBV29-1 and TRBJ1-5; 7 bases are a match to TRBD1. Germline-derived CDR1 and CDR2 are SQVTM and ANQGSEA. This CDR3 spans 14 amino acids. The ends lost 7 bases at V and 1 base at J; junction bases unmatched: 7.

This clonotype appeared many times. The V call is TRBV29-1, the J call TRBJ2-2, with unresolved D. Germline lookup yields CDR1 SQVTM and CDR2 ANQGSEA. This CDR3 is built from 11 residues. Deletions cut 4 bases from V and 8 bases from J, with 8 bases between. CDR3 sequence: CSVGEWGELFF. The CDR3 nucleotides read TGCAGCGTTGGCGAGTGGGGGGAGCTGTTTTTT.

V gene TRBV20-1 combines with J gene TRBJ2-7, with a weak D call TRBD1 (5 bases). V was trimmed by 3 bases and J by 6 bases, leaving 15 bases between them. Germline V lookup: CDR1 DFQATT, CDR2 SNEGSKA (reference sequence). The CDR3 runs to 13 residues. CDR3 loop: CSARPGMASEQYF. As DNA, the CDR3 is TGCAGTGCTAGGCCAGGGATGGCGTCCGAGCAGTACTTC.

This clonotype has at least ten counts. The V and J genes are TRBV20-1 and TRBJ2-3, with D tentatively TRBD2 (6 bases). The V end was cut by 6 bases, the J end by 3 bases, with 13 bases between. Germline V CDR1 and CDR2: DFQATT, SNEGSKA (reference sequence). This CDR3 contains 13 residues. In DNA, the CDR3 is TGCAGTGCCCCGACTAGATTGACAGATACGCAGTATTTT. It specifies CSAPTRLTDTQYF.

This clonotype showed up many times. This rearrangement joins TRBV5-1 to TRBJ2-3; 9 bases fit TRBD1. The J segment lost 3 bases and the V segment lost 3 bases, leaving 5 bases of the junction unmatched. The CDR3 totals 15 residues. Germline V lookup: CDR1 SGHRS, CDR2 YFSETQ. The CDR3 sequence is CASSSGTGTTDTQYF. CDR3 bases: TGCGCCAGCAGCTCTGGGACAGGGACTACAGATACGCAGTATTTT. The whole variable domain, remainder taken from reference TRBV5-1 and TRBJ2-3, is KAGVTQTPRYLIKTRGQQVTLSCSPISGHRSVSWYQQTPGQGLQFLFEYFSETQRNKGNFPGRFSGRQFSNSRSEMNVSTLELGDSALYLCASSSGTGTTDTQYFGPGTRLTVL.

This clonotype has ten or more counts. This rearrangement joins TRBV7-2 to TRBJ2-7, with D hard to call. The CDR3 loop spans 14 amino acids. Germline V CDR1 and CDR2: SGHTA, FQGNSA. V lost 1 base, J lost 4 bases, and 11 bases lay in between. As DNA, the CDR3 is TGTGCCAGCAGCTTAGTAGGTAGTGGTTACGAGCAGTACTTC. Translating it yields CASSLVGSGYEQYF.

This clonotype was seen repeatedly, ten times or more. The chain combines TRBV28 with TRBJ2-1; 8 nucleotides align to TRBD1. Trimming took 2 bases from V and 1 from J; bases not matched to a gene: 4. CDR3 length: 16 residues. Germline V CDR1 and CDR2: MDHEN, SYDVKM. CDR3 in DNA: TGTGCCAGCAGTTTAAGTACAGGGGGATCCTACAATGAGCAGTTCTTC. This translates into CASSLSTGGSYNEQFF.

This clonotype came up a few times. V and J are TRBV20-1 and TRBJ2-7; D is unresolved. Trimming removed 5 bases from V and 2 bases from J, with 16 bases in between. This CDR3 has 14 amino acids. In germline, CDR1 is DFQATT, CDR2 SNEGSKA (reference sequence). Here the CDR3 reads CSAVTVVEPYEQYF. CDR3 sequence (DNA): TGCAGTGCTGTGACCGTGGTAGAACCCTACGAGCAGTACTTC.

V is TRBV5-1 and J is TRBJ2-5, with 8 bases lining up with TRBD1. Germline V CDR1 and CDR2: SGHRS, YFSETQ. V trimming: 0 bases; J trimming: 4 bases; junction bases outside the gene matches: 11. The CDR3 runs to 17 residues. The CDR3 nucleotides are TGCGCCAGCAGCTTGGTTTCCCGGACAGGGTATGGAGAGACCCAGTACTTC. This gives the protein CASSLVSRTGYGETQYF.

This clonotype was found many times. V gene TRBV24-1 combines with J gene TRBJ1-2; D remains unclear. The V gene lost 0 bases and the J gene lost 3 bases, with 7 bases spanning the gap. There are 14 residues in the CDR3. Germline CDR1 KGHDR, CDR2 SFDVKD. CDR3 sequence: CATSDLQVDYGYTF. The CDR3 coding sequence is TGTGCCACCAGTGATTTGCAGGTGGACTATGGCTACACCTTC.

CDR3 region: CASSYFRTGLSEQYF. CDR3 sequence (DNA): TGTGCCAGCAGTTACTTCAGGACAGGATTAAGCGAGCAGTACTTC. The chain employs TRBV6-5 and TRBJ2-7; 7 bases map to TRBD1. The CDR3 is 15 amino acids. CDR1 and CDR2 from the germline V gene are MNHEY and SVGAGI. The trim removed 1 base at V and 6 bases at J, leaving 9 bases unmatched.

This chain links TRBV11-2 with TRBJ2-1, with 7 bases lining up with TRBD2. V trimming: 5 bases; J trimming: 3 bases; junction bases outside the gene matches: 10. The CDR3 totals 16 residues. Germline V CDR1 and CDR2: SGHAT, FQNNGV. In nucleotides, the CDR3 is TGTGCCAGCAGCCCTCTGGGAGGACTAGGCTACAATGAGCAGTTCTTC. Translation: CASSPLGGLGYNEQFF.

The chain links TRBV20-1 to TRBJ2-7; possible D gene TRBD2, 6 bases. With 2 bases removed from V and 6 bases from J, the gap between germline ends came to 17 bases. This CDR3 has 14 amino acids. Germline loops: CDR1 DFQATT, CDR2 SNEGSKA (reference sequence). CDR3 in amino acids: CSARPPGLTPEQYF. CDR3 bases: TGCAGTGCTAGACCGCCGGGACTTACCCCCGAGCAGTACTTC.

The gene calls are TRBV29-1 and TRBJ1-1, with 9 nucleotides matching TRBD1. Germline assignment: CDR1 SQVTM and CDR2 ANQGSEA. There are 13 residues in the CDR3. V lost 7 bases and J lost 1; bases outside the gene matches: 4. CDR3 DNA: TGCAGCGGCGAGGGACAGGGGAACACTGAAGCTTTCTTT. Translation: CSGEGQGNTEAFF.

The rearrangement uses TRBV20-1 and TRBJ2-1, with TRBD2 matching 10 bases. Germline CDR1 DFQATT, CDR2 SNEGSKA (reference sequence). V was pared by 5 bases and J by 4 bases, with 11 bases of the junction left unmatched. The CDR3 covers 16 residues. The CDR3 DNA reads TGCAGTGCTCCCCACCCTAGCGGGAGATCTTACAATGAGCAGTTCTTC. It codes for CSAPHPSGRSYNEQFF.

This clonotype was detected ten times or more. The chain employs TRBV6-5 and TRBJ2-7, with D possibly being TRBD1 (6 bases). Looked up from germline, CDR1 is MNHEY and CDR2 is SVGAGI. The CDR3 is 13 amino acids. Trimming took off 6 bases at V and 7 bases at J, with 16 bases between the two ends. For the CDR3, the DNA is TGTGCCAGCAGGCTGACAGGTTGGGGAGAGCAGTACTTC. Translating it yields CASRLTGWGEQYF.

V gene TRBV5-1 combines with J gene TRBJ2-2; no definite D call. The CDR3 spans 13 residues. Deletions cut 3 bases from V and 6 bases from J, with 9 bases between. Germline V gene data show CDR1 as SGHRS and CDR2 as YFSETQ. This CDR3 is CASSSSVAGELFF. Here the CDR3 DNA reads TGCGCCAGCAGCTCCTCGGTCGCCGGGGAGCTGTTTTTT.

This clonotype has more than one count but fewer than ten. This chain links TRBV20-1 with TRBJ2-1; D might be TRBD2 (5 bases). The germline gives CDR1 DFQATT, CDR2 SNEGSKA (reference sequence). This CDR3 has 18 amino acids. V dropped 5 bases and J dropped 0 bases, with 23 bases sitting between them. The CDR3 DNA reads as TGCAGTGCTGGACGAGGGCGGCCCCACATCCCCTCCTACAATGAGCAGTTCTTC. This translates into CSAGRGRPHIPSYNEQFF.

The chain has TRBV5-1 and TRBJ2-5; 7 positions agree with TRBD2. V dropped 4 bases and J dropped 2; count of bases not matched to a gene: 5. CDR3 length: 14 residues. Germline V gives CDR1 SGHRS, CDR2 YFSETQ. In nucleotides, the CDR3 is TGCGCCAGCAGCGTGGTCGGGGGGCAAGAGACCCAGTACTTC. Protein: CASSVVGGQETQYF.

The gene calls are TRBV7-4 and TRBJ2-5; weak D call: TRBD1 (6 bases). The V gene's germline CDR1 is SGHVT and CDR2 SQSDAQ. V was pared by 6 bases and J by 5 bases, with 16 bases between. The CDR3 is made up of 14 amino acids. The CDR3 DNA sequence: TGTGCCAGCAGGAACAGGGTGTTCCGGGAGACCCAGTACTTC. This codes for CASRNRVFRETQYF.

V usage is TRBV20-1 and J usage is TRBJ2-2; tentatively, D is TRBD2 (6 bases). The CDR3 is 15 residues long. In germline, CDR1 is DFQATT, CDR2 SNEGSKA (reference sequence). V was clipped by 5 bases and J by 4 bases, with 17 bases between them. The CDR3 reads CSARRDSLRTGELFF. The CDR3 DNA is TGCAGTGCTCGCCGGGACTCCCTACGCACCGGGGAGCTGTTTTTT.

This clonotype was recorded at least ten times. This sequence joins TRBV20-1 and TRBJ2-3; TRBD2 might be the D (7 bases). This CDR3 spans 13 amino acids. Germline CDR1 DFQATT, CDR2 SNEGSKA (reference sequence). V was shortened by 3 bases and J by 5 bases, with 12 bases between the two germline ends. CDR3: CSASSGGEDTQYF. DNA for the CDR3: TGCAGTGCTAGTTCGGGGGGCGAAGATACGCAGTATTTT.

This clonotype was seen a handful of times. The chain couples TRBV7-8 to TRBJ2-5; TRBD2 matches at 7 bases. CDR1 is SGHVS, CDR2 FQNEAQ, per germline. This CDR3 region has 17 residues. Germline trimming cut 4 bases from V and 4 bases from J; bases unmatched to any gene: 15. CDR3 protein: CASSWGLFATGGETQYF. The CDR3 DNA sequence: TGTGCCAGCAGCTGGGGACTATTCGCCACGGGTGGAGAGACCCAGTACTTC.